This paragraph reports one TCR beta chain. No antigen is known for it. Libraries were prepared by immunoSEQ multiplex PCR; TCRdb keeps only in-frame clonotypes and omits some of them. The data show about 110,000 clones, around nine tenths seen once. The entry originates in a study of T cell responses to AZD1222 COVID-19 vaccine. The germline CDR1 and CDR2 sequences are WNHNN and SYGVQD (reference sequence). V lost 3 bases to trimming and J lost 2 bases, with 7 bases between them. The CDR3 sequence is 14 residues long. General study points: Vaccination with two AZD1222 doses was followed by a rise in Spike-specific TCR breadth and depth.

The chain links TRBV10-1 to TRBJ2-2; no clear D. Source: peripheral blood, taken 28 days after the second AZD1222 dose. The source of this sequence is an adult who received the AZD1222 COVID-19 vaccine. The CDR3, as DNA: TGCGCCAGCAGTGAATCGGTAAACACCGGGGAGCTGTTTTTT. Residues: CASSESVNTGELFF.